This T cell receptor (beta chain) was documented in a study of blood T cell repertoires in COVID-19. Study-wide context: Donors in the United States, Italy and Spain gave samples during acute or convalescent COVID-19.

Germline V gene data show CDR1 as LNHDA and CDR2 as SQIVND (reference sequence). Trimming removed 3 bases at V and 4 bases at J, with 15 bases between. The CDR3 extends over 15 amino acids. Clones were read by immunoSEQ multiplex PCR, and TCRdb kept only the in-frame ones, dropping some. The table lists approximately 210,000 clones, around 90% of them singletons. Self-reported history from a screening survey and questionnaire set each donor's cohort. Each recovered donor of Cohort 3 presented with two negative PCRs, clearance, or symptom resolution. This clone was detected once. What was sequenced was PBMCs or T cells enriched from blood (not recorded which). This rearrangement joins TRBV19 to TRBJ1-1; D might be TRBD1 (6 bases). This clonotype was sampled from a woman aged 25-40 years who had recovered from COVID-19. Here the CDR3 DNA reads TGTGCCAGTAGTATCGTAGGGGGGGCAGGCACTGAAGCTTTCTTT. Its protein is CASSIVGGAGTEAFF.